This T cell receptor (beta chain) was sequenced for a study of graft-versus-host responses after intestinal transplantation. The wider study: Multivisceral, liver-intestinal, or isolated intestinal grafts went to recipients.

This CDR3 comprises 15 residues. V shed 7 bases and J shed 1 base, with 15 bases lying between them. Germline V lookup: CDR1 LNHDA, CDR2 SQIVND (reference sequence). Measured with immunoSEQ multiplex PCR; TCRdb has only the in-frame clones, and not every one. Of 40,000 or so clones in the sample, about nine tenths were seen once. The input for sequencing was PBMCs, taken 267 days after transplant. This clonotype was obtained from a human patient who received an intestinal transplant, so some T cells may come from the graft donor. This chain links TRBV19 with TRBJ2-3, with D possibly matching TRBD1 (6 bases). DNA of the CDR3: TGTGCCAGTAAGGATCAGGGGTTCGGCACAGATACGCAGTATTTT. Protein: CASKDQGFGTDTQYF.